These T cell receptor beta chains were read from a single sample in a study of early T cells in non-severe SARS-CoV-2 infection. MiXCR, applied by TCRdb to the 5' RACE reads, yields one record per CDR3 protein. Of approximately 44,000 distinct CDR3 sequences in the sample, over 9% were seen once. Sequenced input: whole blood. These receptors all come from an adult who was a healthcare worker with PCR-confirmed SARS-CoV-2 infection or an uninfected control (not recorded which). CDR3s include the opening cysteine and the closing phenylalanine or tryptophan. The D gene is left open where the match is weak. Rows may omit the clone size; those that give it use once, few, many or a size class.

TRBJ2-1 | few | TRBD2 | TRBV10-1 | TGCGCCAGCAGCCCGGGACTAGCGGGAGGGTTGGGAAAGTTCTTC | CASSPGLAGGLGKFF
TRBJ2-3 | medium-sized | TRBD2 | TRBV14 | TGTGCCAGCAGCCAACTACTAGCGGCGGGTGCAGATACGCAGTATTTT | CASSQLLAAGADTQYF
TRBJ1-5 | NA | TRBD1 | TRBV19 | TGTGCCAGTACCACCTTCCCGGGACAGGGTAATCAGCCCCAGCATTTT | CASTTFPGQGNQPQHF
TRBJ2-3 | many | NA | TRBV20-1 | TGCAGTGCTGTCAAGGGCGCAGGGAGCACAGATACGCAGTATTTT | CSAVKGAGSTDTQYF
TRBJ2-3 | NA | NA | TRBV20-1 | TGCAGTGCTCCGGGAGTTCTTGGCCTGGGGGCAGATACGCAGTATTTT | CSAPGVLGLGADTQYF
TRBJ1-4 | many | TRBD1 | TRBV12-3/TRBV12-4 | TGTGCCAGCAGTTGGGGACAGGGCGACAATGAAAAACTGTTTTTT | CASSWGQGDNEKLFF
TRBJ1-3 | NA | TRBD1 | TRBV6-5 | TGTGCCAGCAGTTACTCGACAGGGGGCCCTGGAAACACCATATATTTT | CASSYSTGGPGNTIYF
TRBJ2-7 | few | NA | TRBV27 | TGTGCCAGCAGTTTCTCCCCTGCCGACTACGAGCAGTACTTC | CASSFSPADYEQYF
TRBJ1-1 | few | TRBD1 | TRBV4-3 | TGCGCCAGCAGCCAAGCAGGGGGCCGCGATTTGCCGGGCACTGAAGCTTTCTTT | CASSQAGGRDLPGTEAFF
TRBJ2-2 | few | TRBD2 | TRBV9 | TGTGCCAGCAGCCTAGAGGGAGGGGCCGGGGAGCTGTTTTTT | CASSLEGGAGELFF
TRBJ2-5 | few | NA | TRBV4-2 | TGTGCCAGCAGCCTCGGAATCGGGGGCCTGGGGGAGACCCAGTACTTC | CASSLGIGGLGETQYF
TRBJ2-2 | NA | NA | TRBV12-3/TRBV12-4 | TGTGCCAGCAGGAGACCGGGGACGGCCGGGGAGCTGTTTTTT | CASRRPGTAGELFF
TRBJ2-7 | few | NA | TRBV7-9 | TGTGCCAGCAGCTTTTCCCGGACGGGGTCGGCCTACGAGCAGTACTTC | CASSFSRTGSAYEQYF
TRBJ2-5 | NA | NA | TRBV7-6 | TGTGCCAGCAGCTTAAGACCCCAGGGGGAGACCCAGTACTTC | CASSLRPQGETQYF
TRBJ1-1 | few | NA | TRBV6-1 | TGTGCCAGCAGTGAAGGGAGGAGCACTGAAGCTTTCTTT | CASSEGRSTEAFF
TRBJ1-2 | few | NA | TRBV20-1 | TGCAGTGCTAGAGATCAGGGGAAGTATGGCTACACCTTC | CSARDQGKYGYTF